The 27 T cell receptor beta chains presented below share a single source sample, sequenced in a study of identical twins' blood T cells. Using its own MiXCR run on the 5' RACE reads, TCRdb lists one record per CDR3 protein. The sample has 350,000 to 400,000 distinct CDR3 sequences, 28% seen once; the top ten hold 5.5% to 6.5%. The sample comprised PBMCs. The receptors originated from a woman aged 18-49 years in good health.

The gene calls are TRBV28 and TRBJ2-3, with D perhaps TRBD2 (6 bases). The CDR3 is made up of 16 amino acids. V shed 6 bases and J shed 5 bases, with 21 bases lying between them. Germline assignment: CDR1 MDHEN and CDR2 SYDVKM. The CDR3 DNA is TGTGCCAGCAGCCGAATGACTAGTAACGGAAGAGATACGCAGTATTTT. This encodes CASSRMTSNGRDTQYF.

The gene calls are TRBV10-3 and TRBJ1-1; weak D call: TRBD1 (5 bases). CDR1 ENHRY and CDR2 SYGVKD come from the germline V gene. V gave up 5 bases and J gave up 1 base, with 11 bases separating them. CDR3 length equals 14 residues. CDR3 in DNA: TGTGCCATCAGTCCCGGGGCAGAGAACACTGAAGCTTTCTTT. Translated, it gives CAISPGAENTEAFF.

This clonotype has a handful of counts. The chain carries TRBV9 and TRBJ1-1, with TRBD1 as a possible D gene (5 bases). CDR1 and CDR2 (germline): SGDLS, YYNGEE. The ends were cut back, 3 bases at V and 1 base at J, with 13 bases in the middle. This CDR3 region has 15 residues. CDR3 residues: CASSGGTPWNTEAFF. The CDR3 DNA is TGTGCCAGCAGCGGCGGGACTCCCTGGAACACTGAAGCTTTCTTT.

CDR3 amino acids: CASSQDSIRGDEQFF. The CDR3 DNA reads as TGCGCCAGCAGCCAAGACTCCATTAGGGGGGATGAGCAGTTCTTC. V gene TRBV4-3 combines with J gene TRBJ2-1; either TRBD1 or TRBD2 may supply D (6 bases each). CDR1 is LGHNA and CDR2 is YSLEER in the germline V gene. Trimming stripped 0 bases from V and 8 bases from J, with 14 bases between. CDR3 length: 15 residues.

This clonotype was found a few times. The chain links TRBV19 to TRBJ2-3; 7 bases align to TRBD2. V was clipped by 1 base and J by 3 bases; unmatched bases: 4. CDR1 and CDR2 (germline): LNHDA, SQIVND (reference sequence). This CDR3 has 15 amino acids. In nucleotides, the CDR3 is TGTGCCAGTAGTATAGCTGGCGGGAGTACAGATACGCAGTATTTT. Its translation is CASSIAGGSTDTQYF.

This clonotype was picked up many times. This rearrangement joins TRBV7-6 to TRBJ1-1, with D perhaps TRBD1 (5 bases). The V gene lost 1 base and the J gene lost 3 bases, with 9 bases spanning the gap. This CDR3 comprises 14 residues. The V gene's germline CDR1 is SGHVS and CDR2 FNYEAQ. DNA for the CDR3: TGTGCCAGCAGCTTAGGGGGAGGGGACACTGAAGCTTTCTTT. It encodes CASSLGGGDTEAFF. Variable domain in full (rest from reference TRBV7-6 and TRBJ1-1): GAGVSQSPRYKVTKRGQDVALRCDPISGHVSLYWYRQALGQGPEFLTYFNYEAQQDKSGLPNDRFSAERPEGSISTLTIQRTEQRDSAMYRCASSLGGGDTEAFFGQGTRLTVV.

This clonotype showed up just a few times. The chain employs TRBV19 and TRBJ2-6; the match to TRBD1 covers 7 bases. Germline V lookup: CDR1 LNHDA, CDR2 SQIVND (reference sequence). With V trimmed by 5 bases and J by 3 bases, 4 bases remained unmatched. This CDR3 is 15 amino acids long. The CDR3 sequence is CASSDDRVGANVLTF. The CDR3 DNA sequence: TGTGCCAGTAGTGATGACAGGGTTGGGGCCAACGTCCTGACTTTC.

The V call is TRBV7-8, the J call TRBJ1-1; 8 nucleotides line up with TRBD1. CDR3 length equals 15 residues. The J segment lost 1 base and the V segment lost 6 bases, leaving 7 bases of the junction unmatched. Germline V gives CDR1 SGHVS, CDR2 FQNEAQ. Written as DNA, the CDR3 is TGTGCCAGCAGTCTCAGGGGGCGAGGGAACACTGAAGCTTTCTTT. As protein: CASSLRGRGNTEAFF.

This rearrangement joins TRBV2 to TRBJ2-2; D is uncertain. Germline V CDR1 and CDR2: SNHLY, FYNNEI. Trimming cost V 2 bases and J 1 base, with 8 bases left between them. The CDR3 covers 15 residues. CDR3 sequence: CASSERRQNTGELFF. The DNA of the CDR3 is TGTGCCAGCAGTGAACGGCGTCAGAACACCGGGGAGCTGTTTTTT.

The rearrangement uses TRBV4-1 and TRBJ2-7; D not resolved. Germline CDR1 and CDR2: MGHRA and YSYEKL. This CDR3 has 14 amino acids. Trimming took off 0 bases at V and 1 base at J, with 7 bases between the two ends. CDR3 DNA sequence: TGCGCCAGCAGCCAAGATCGGACGTCCTACGAGCAGTACTTC. Translating it yields CASSQDRTSYEQYF.

V gene TRBV20-1 combines with J gene TRBJ2-5; no clear D. In germline, CDR1 is DFQATT, CDR2 SNEGSKA (reference sequence). The ends were cut back, 2 bases at V and 5 bases at J, with 12 bases in the middle. CDR3 size: 13 residues. The CDR3 DNA sequence: TGCAGTGCTAGATCTGCTCGACGGGAGACCCAGTACTTC. This sequence encodes CSARSARRETQYF.

This clonotype has more than one count but fewer than ten. The chain joins TRBV10-3 to TRBJ1-3, with D perhaps matching TRBD1 (5 bases). Trimming removed 2 bases at V and 0 bases at J, with 11 bases between. The CDR3 loop spans 16 amino acids. The germline gives CDR1 ENHRY, CDR2 SYGVKD. As DNA, the CDR3 is TGTGCCATCAGTGAGGGGCAGGGCTTCTCTGGAAACACCATATATTTT. It translates to CAISEGQGFSGNTIYF.

In this sample, this clonotype turned up many times. The chain combines TRBV10-3 with TRBJ2-3; 11 positions match TRBD2. Germline CDR1 ENHRY, CDR2 SYGVKD. Trimming took 0 bases from V and 3 from J; bases not matched to a gene: 5. The length of the CDR3 is 17 residues. This chain's CDR3 is CAISESLLAGVTDTQYF. CDR3 DNA sequence: TGTGCCATCAGTGAGTCGCTACTAGCGGGAGTAACAGATACGCAGTATTTT.

This clonotype is large (0.1 to 1%) in the sample. The chain carries TRBV11-2 and TRBJ2-7, with D tentatively TRBD1 or TRBD2 (5 bases each). CDR1 is SGHAT, CDR2 FQNNGV, per germline. The CDR3 has 14 amino acids. Trimming shortened V by 5 bases and J by 0 bases, and 11 bases separated the two germline ends. The CDR3 DNA follows: TGTGCCAGCAGCGGTTGGGGGAGCTCCTACGAGCAGTACTTC. Translation: CASSGWGSSYEQYF.

Comments on this clonotype: Relative to the germline gene, one junction end is altered; a read error may explain this. The V and J genes are TRBV4-2 and TRBJ2-3, with 8 bases aligning to TRBD2. CDR3 size: 14 residues. In germline, CDR1 is LGHNA, CDR2 YNFKEQ. The DNA for the CDR3 is TGTGCCAGTAGCCAAGCGGGGGACCAACATACGCAGTATTTT. Its translation: CASSQAGDQHTQYF.

This clonotype was seen only a few times. The V call is TRBV20-1, the J call TRBJ2-7, with a weak D call TRBD1 (5 bases). The V end was cut by 5 bases, the J end by 2 bases, with 22 bases between. CDR3 length: 16 residues. CDR1 and CDR2 from the germline V gene are DFQATT and SNEGSKA (reference sequence). The CDR3: CSALIWGRQLPYEQYF. The CDR3 bases are TGCAGTGCTCTGATCTGGGGCAGACAATTACCCTACGAGCAGTACTTC.

This clonotype was picked up a small number of times. The chain combines TRBV6-1 with TRBJ1-3; D unresolved. This CDR3 contains 16 residues. The V gene's germline CDR1 is MNHNS and CDR2 SASEGT. Trimming took off 2 bases at V and 0 bases at J, with 11 bases between the two ends. CDR3 sequence: CASSEIFRSSGNTIYF. The CDR3 DNA reads as TGTGCCAGCAGTGAAATTTTCCGGAGCTCTGGAAACACCATATATTTT.

This clonotype was recorded many times. J is TRBJ1-4 and V is TRBV20-1; D ambiguous. Germline loops: CDR1 DFQATT, CDR2 SNEGSKA (reference sequence). The V and J ends lost 6 bases and 7 bases respectively, with 18 bases between them. The CDR3 contains 14 residues. In DNA form, the CDR3 reads TGCAGTGCCCCGGATGGAAAACGGGGTGAAAAACTGTTTTTT. Amino acid sequence: CSAPDGKRGEKLFF.

This clonotype has just a few counts. This chain connects TRBV10-3 to TRBJ2-3, with 7 bases matching TRBD2. CDR1 and CDR2 (germline): ENHRY, SYGVKD. V shed 6 bases and J 0 bases; nucleotides not matched to a gene: 9. The CDR3 covers 16 residues. The CDR3 bases are TGTGCCATCAGCGGGACTACATCCCCTAGCACAGATACGCAGTATTTT. This gives the protein CAISGTTSPSTDTQYF.

The rearrangement joins TRBV15 to TRBJ1-1; D gene uncertain. The CDR3 contains 13 residues. With 5 bases removed from V and 0 bases from J, the gap between germline ends came to 7 bases. Germline loops: CDR1 LNHNV, CDR2 YYDKDF (reference sequence). The CDR3 is CATSLTVNTEAFF. DNA for the CDR3: TGTGCCACCAGCCTTACAGTGAACACTGAAGCTTTCTTT.

This clonotype was recorded once. The CDR3 does not end in the conserved phenylalanine or tryptophan, so this is likely a read error. The chain couples TRBV20-1 to TRBJ2-7; TRBD2 matches 8 bases. Trimming removed 0 bases from V and 2 bases from J; junction bases left unmatched: 12. The V gene's germline CDR1 is DFQATT and CDR2 SNEGSKA (reference sequence). The CDR3 runs 17 residues. The CDR3 here is CSARDSTPSGSPYEQYL. CDR3 in DNA: TGCAGTGCTAGAGATTCCACCCCAAGCGGGAGCCCCTACGAGCAGTACCTC.

A remark on this clonotype: The junction differs from germline at one of its ends, possibly a read error. V gene TRBV7-3 combines with J gene TRBJ2-2, with TRBD2 as a possible D gene (5 bases). This CDR3 spans 12 amino acids. Germline CDR1 is SGHTA and CDR2 is FQGTGA. The CDR3 region is CASSTYSGELLF. The CDR3 nucleotides read TGTGCCAGCAGTACTTATTCCGGGGAGCTGCTTTTT. The full variable domain, its missing parts supplied by reference TRBV7-3 and TRBJ2-2, is GAGVSQTPSNKVTEKGKYVELRCDPISGHTALYWYRQSLGQGPEFLIYFQGTGAADDSGLPNDRFFAVRPEGSVSTLKIQRTERGDSAVYLCASSTYSGELLFGEGSRLTVL.

This clonotype was observed many times. This CDR3 reads CSVGGGQETQYF. The CDR3 DNA sequence: TGCAGCGTCGGAGGGGGCCAAGAGACCCAGTACTTC. The chain joins TRBV29-1 to TRBJ2-5; D is perhaps TRBD1 or TRBD2 (6 bases each). Germline V gene lookup returns CDR1 SQVTM and CDR2 ANQGSEA. The CDR3 runs to 12 residues. The V gene lost 6 bases and the J gene lost 1 base, with 9 bases spanning the gap.

This clonotype was observed many times. The rearrangement links TRBV9 to TRBJ2-3, with D hard to call. This CDR3 is 16 amino acids long. Trimming removed 0 bases at V and 0 bases at J, with 11 bases between. Germline V gene lookup returns CDR1 SGDLS and CDR2 YYNGEE. CDR3 sequence: CASSVEGGISTDTQYF. Here the CDR3 DNA reads TGTGCCAGCAGCGTAGAAGGTGGGATTAGCACAGATACGCAGTATTTT.

In its sample, this clonotype was seen once. J is TRBJ1-1 and V is TRBV5-1; D unclear. This CDR3 spans 16 amino acids. With 2 bases removed from V and 1 base from J, the gap between germline ends came to 15 bases. Germline loops: CDR1 SGHRS, CDR2 YFSETQ. The CDR3 DNA follows: TGCGCCAGCAGCTTAAAGACCGAGGAGGGGAACACTGAAGCTTTCTTT. Protein: CASSLKTEEGNTEAFF.

This clonotype was counted between two and nine times. The V and J genes are TRBV7-9 and TRBJ2-7; D is uncertain. Germline CDR1 is SEHNR and CDR2 is FQNEAQ (reference sequence). V was cut by 4 bases and J by 3 bases, with 7 bases left in between. The CDR3 loop spans 12 amino acids. CDR3 region: CASSSNYYEQYF. The CDR3 bases are TGTGCCAGCAGCTCTAATTACTACGAGCAGTACTTC. Full variable domain (outside the CDR3, taken from reference TRBV7-9 and TRBJ2-7): DTGVSQNPRHKITKRGQNVTFRCDPISEHNRLYWYRQTLGQGPEFLTYFQNEAQLEKSRLLSDRFSAERPKGSFSTLEIQRTEQGDSAMYLCASSSNYYEQYFGPGTRLTVT.

The CDR3 loop is CSSSVGGDTEAFF. DNA of the CDR3: TGCAGCTCCAGCGTGGGTGGAGACACTGAAGCTTTCTTT. This chain connects TRBV29-1 to TRBJ1-1; D unclear. The V gene's germline CDR1 is SQVTM and CDR2 ANQGSEA. The germline V and J ends were trimmed by 8 bases and 3 bases, with 16 bases remaining between them. The CDR3 has 13 amino acids.